The 3 T cell receptor beta chains in this list originate from one sample, sequenced in a study of cytomegalovirus exposure and HLA in healthy donors. The PCR was carried out with 60 Vbeta primers and 13 Jbeta primers. The method was immunoSEQ multiplex PCR; TCRdb's version includes in-frame clones alone and lacks a portion of them. The sample has around 160,000 clones, 70% to 85% seen once; the top ten hold more than 1.3%. Material for sequencing was PBMCs. These receptors were collected from a male donor in good health and CMV-seronegative.

This clone came up a few times. The CDR3 here is CASSEARKRGETQYF. CDR3 in DNA: TGTGCCAGCAGTGAAGCGCGTAAGCGGGGTGAGACCCAGTACTTC. The chain links TRBV2 to TRBJ2-5, with TRBD2 matching 7 bases. Per the germline V gene, CDR1 is SNHLY and CDR2 is FYNNEI. V lost 0 bases, J lost 5 bases, and 6 bases stayed unmatched. This CDR3 is built from 15 residues.

This chain joins TRBV7-2 and TRBJ2-3, with a weak D call TRBD2 (6 bases). This CDR3 is 13 amino acids long. V lost 4 bases to trimming and J lost 5 bases, with 10 bases between them. The germline V gene encodes CDR1 SGHTA and CDR2 FQGNSA. The CDR3 region has the DNA TGTGCCAGCAGCTACGCCGGGGGAGATACGCAGTATTTT. Its translation: CASSYAGGDTQYF.

The V and J genes are TRBV7-8 and TRBJ1-5; D is possibly TRBD1 (6 bases). Germline CDR1 reads SGHVS; CDR2 reads FQNEAQ. Trimming took 1 base from V and 6 from J, leaving 10 bases between them. The CDR3 contains 14 residues. The chain's CDR3 is CASSLGAGAQPQHF. The CDR3 bases are TGTGCCAGCAGCTTAGGGGCAGGGGCTCAGCCCCAGCATTTT.